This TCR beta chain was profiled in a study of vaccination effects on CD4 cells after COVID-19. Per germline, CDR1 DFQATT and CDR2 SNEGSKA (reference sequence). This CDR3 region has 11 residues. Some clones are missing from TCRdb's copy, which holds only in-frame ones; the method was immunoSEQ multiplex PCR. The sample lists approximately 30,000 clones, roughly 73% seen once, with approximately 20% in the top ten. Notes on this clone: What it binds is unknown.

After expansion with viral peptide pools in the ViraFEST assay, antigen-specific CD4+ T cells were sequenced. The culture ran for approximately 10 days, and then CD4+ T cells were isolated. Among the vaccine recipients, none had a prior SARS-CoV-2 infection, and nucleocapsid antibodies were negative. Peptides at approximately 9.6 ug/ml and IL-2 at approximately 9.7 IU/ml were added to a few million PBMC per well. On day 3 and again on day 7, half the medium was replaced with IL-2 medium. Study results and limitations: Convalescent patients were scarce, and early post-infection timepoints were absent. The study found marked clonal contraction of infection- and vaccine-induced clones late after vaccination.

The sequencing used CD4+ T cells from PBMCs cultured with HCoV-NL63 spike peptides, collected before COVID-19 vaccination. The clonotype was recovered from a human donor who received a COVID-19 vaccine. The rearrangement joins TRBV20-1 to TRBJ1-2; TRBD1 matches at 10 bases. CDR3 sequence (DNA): TGCAGCGGGACAGGGGCTAGTGGCTACACCTTC. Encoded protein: CSGTGASGYTF.